The present T cell receptor (beta chain) was sequenced within a study of human T cells and chemical hapten exposure. Time point described: patch test 1, 2 weeks after DPC sensitization. This sample's treatment: therapeutic diphenylcyclopropenone sensitization with weekly scalp DPC. MiXCR, run by TCRdb on the RACE reads, gives a single entry per CDR3 protein. Of around 190,000 distinct CDR3 sequences listed, about a fifth are singletons. V shed 6 bases and J 0 bases; nucleotides not matched to a gene: 9. Germline V gene lookup returns CDR1 MNHEY and CDR2 SVGAGI. CDR3 length equals 18 residues. This clonotype was counted between two and nine times.

Here the sequenced sample was whole blood, taken in connection with sensitization to the hapten diphenylcyclopropenone (DPC). This rearrangement joins TRBV6-5 to TRBJ2-6, with TRBD1 matching over 9 bases. The receptor comes from a woman aged 45-65 years with alopecia areata. Some clones in this sample may be carry-over from other donors' samples. CDR3 sequence (DNA): TGTGCCAGCAGCCGTGGACAGGGGCTGAGCTCTGGGGCCAACGTCCTGACTTTC. This codes for CASSRGQGLSSGANVLTF.